One and the same sample provided the 27 T cell receptor beta chains below, sequenced in a study of CD8 T cells in Susac syndrome. When the RNA was reverse transcribed, random hexamers were used with an input of 0.5 to 1 ug. TCRdb reprocessed the immunoSEQ multiplex PCR reads via MiXCR and lists one record per CDR3 protein. The table lists about 120,000 distinct CDR3 sequences, about 94% of them singletons. Sequencing was carried out using CD8+ T cells from PBMCs. The receptors stem from a human donor with Susac syndrome.

This clonotype was observed once. The chain uses TRBV19 and TRBJ1-2; D is ambiguous. Germline CDR1 is LNHDA and CDR2 is SQIVND (reference sequence). The CDR3 runs to 14 residues. Trimming left V 5 bases short and J 4 bases short, with 14 bases between. The CDR3 loop is CASSFGNYVYGYTF. In DNA form, the CDR3 reads TGTGCCAGTAGTTTCGGGAACTATGTCTATGGCTACACCTTC.

The chain employs TRBV13 and TRBJ2-1; D gene uncertain. Germline V CDR1 and CDR2: PRHDT, FYEKMQ (reference sequence). V lost 5 bases, J lost 9 bases, and 17 bases lay in between. The CDR3 has 14 residues. The CDR3 here is CASSLRSRVIEQFF. The CDR3 DNA reads TGTGCCAGCAGCCTGCGTAGTAGAGTGATTGAGCAGTTCTTC.

The rearrangement joins TRBV6-4 to TRBJ1-2; D ambiguous. V shed 0 bases and J shed 8 bases, with 4 bases lying between them. Germline CDR1 is MRHNA and CDR2 is SNTAGT. The CDR3 is 11 residues long. The CDR3 loop reads CASSDSKGYTF. CDR3 in DNA: TGTGCCAGCAGTGACTCGAAAGGCTACACCTTC.

This sequence joins TRBV4-2 and TRBJ2-7, with D unresolved. The CDR3 runs 13 residues. Germline V gene data show CDR1 as LGHNA and CDR2 as YNFKEQ. V was shortened by 8 bases and J by 1 base, with 12 bases between the two germline ends. The CDR3: CASRPTESYEQYF. Here the CDR3 DNA reads TGTGCCAGCCGGCCCACAGAATCCTACGAGCAGTACTTC.

This sequence joins TRBV20-1 and TRBJ2-3; TRBD2 matches at 12 bases. This CDR3 is built from 17 residues. Germline V gives CDR1 DFQATT, CDR2 SNEGSKA (reference sequence). With V trimmed by 0 bases and J by 2 bases, 6 bases remained unmatched. This CDR3 reads CSARDPTSGGVTDTQYF. The CDR3, as DNA: TGCAGTGCTAGAGATCCGACTAGCGGGGGCGTCACAGATACGCAGTATTTT.

The rearrangement joins TRBV4-1 to TRBJ1-4; 9 nucleotides line up with TRBD1. This CDR3 has 16 amino acids. CDR1 and CDR2 from the germline V gene are MGHRA and YSYEKL. The V gene end was trimmed by 3 bases and the J gene end by 7 bases; junction bases not matched to a gene: 9. As DNA, the CDR3 is TGCGCCAGCAGCCAGGGTACAGGGGGCGCCGGTGAAAAACTGTTTTTT. Translating it yields CASSQGTGGAGEKLFF.

The chain has TRBV7-6 and TRBJ1-1; D gene unclear. The CDR3 is 11 residues long. V was clipped by 7 bases and J by 7 bases, with 10 bases between them. Germline CDR1 and CDR2: SGHVS and FNYEAQ. CDR3 region: CASKARDEAFF. CDR3 DNA: TGTGCCAGCAAGGCGAGGGATGAAGCTTTCTTT. Drawing the rest from reference TRBV7-6 and TRBJ1-1, the complete variable domain is GAGVSQSPRYKVTKRGQDVALRCDPISGHVSLYWYRQALGQGPEFLTYFNYEAQQDKSGLPNDRFSAERPEGSISTLTIQRTEQRDSAMYRCASKARDEAFFGQGTRLTVV.

The chain combines TRBV12-3 or TRBV12-4 with TRBJ1-1, with D perhaps TRBD1 (5 bases). The CDR3 has 14 residues. Between the trimmed V and J ends, which lost 2 bases and 1 base, there was a span of 8 bases. DNA of the CDR3: TGTGCCAGCAGTTTATCTACAGGGAACACTGAAGCTTTCTTT. This encodes CASSLSTGNTEAFF.

The count of this clonotype is one. The chain uses TRBV5-4 and TRBJ2-1, with 14 positions matching TRBD2. J was trimmed by 14 bases and V by 9 bases; bases with no gene match: 7. The CDR3 has 12 amino acids. CDR1 is SGHNT and CDR2 is YYREEE in the germline V gene (reference sequence). CDR3 in DNA: TGTGCCACCACGGGACTAGCGGGGGATGAGTTCTTC. The encoded protein is CATTGLAGDEFF.

In DNA form, the CDR3 reads TGCGCCAGCAGCCAAGTCCGGACAGGGGGGGGTTCACCCCTCCACTTT. Its protein product is CASSQVRTGGGSPLHF. The J gene is TRBJ1-6, the V gene TRBV4-1; 10 bases align to TRBD1. The V segment lost 1 base and the J segment 9 bases; nucleotides outside the gene matches: 6. The CDR3 loop spans 16 amino acids. Per germline, CDR1 MGHRA and CDR2 YSYEKL.

The genes are TRBV9 and TRBJ2-7; tentative D call: TRBD1 (6 bases). The CDR3 length is 14 residues. V lost 2 bases and J lost 2, with 11 bases in between. Germline V gene data show CDR1 as SGDLS and CDR2 as YYNGEE. The CDR3, as DNA: TGTGCCAGCAGCGTGGGGACACTGACCTACGAGCAGTACTTC. Translated, it gives CASSVGTLTYEQYF.

The V and J genes are TRBV9 and TRBJ2-1; 9 bases are shared with TRBD2. V lost 0 bases to trimming and J lost 8 bases; unmatched junction nucleotides: 6. This CDR3 contains 15 residues. Germline V CDR1 and CDR2: SGDLS, YYNGEE. Written as DNA, the CDR3 is TGTGCCAGCAGCGTAGGGCGGGGGGGCTGGGATGAGCAGTTCTTC. Amino acid sequence: CASSVGRGGWDEQFF.

The gene calls are TRBV4-3 and TRBJ2-7, with D possibly TRBD2 on 5 matching bases. The CDR3 is made up of 13 amino acids. V gave up 2 bases and J gave up 3 bases, with 8 bases separating them. CDR1 and CDR2 from the germline V gene are LGHNA and YSLEER. The CDR3 sequence: CASSQTRSYEQYF. CDR3 DNA sequence: TGCGCCAGCAGCCAAACTAGGAGCTACGAGCAGTACTTC.

The chain employs TRBV5-4 and TRBJ2-3; the match to TRBD2 covers 11 bases. This CDR3 is 15 amino acids long. CDR1 and CDR2 from the germline V gene are SGHNT and YYREEE (reference sequence). The V gene end was trimmed by 4 bases and the J gene end by 4 bases; junction bases not matched to a gene: 5. CDR3 DNA: TGTGCCAGCAGCGCCTCGACTAGCGGGGCAGATACGCAGTATTTT. This gives the protein CASSASTSGADTQYF. The variable domain in full, completed from reference TRBV5-4 and TRBJ2-3, reads ETGVTQSPTHLIKTRGQQVTLRCSSQSGHNTVSWYQQALGQGPQFIFQYYREEENGRGNFPPRFSGLQFPNYSSELNVNALELDDSALYLCASSASTSGADTQYFGPGTRLTVL.

CDR3: CASSQGARSPLHF. CDR3 bases: TGCGCCAGCAGCCAAGGGGCAAGGTCACCCCTCCACTTT. The rearrangement joins TRBV4-1 to TRBJ1-6; no firm D call. CDR3 length: 13 residues. From germline, CDR1 is MGHRA and CDR2 YSYEKL. The germline V and J ends were trimmed by 1 base and 10 bases, with 8 bases remaining between them.

The V and J genes are TRBV6-9 and TRBJ2-7; 7 bases match TRBD1. The CDR3 spans 14 residues. CDR1 and CDR2 from the germline V gene are MNHGY and SVAAGI. Trimming at V came to 4 bases and at J to 3 bases, leaving 6 bases not matched to a gene. CDR3 nucleotide sequence: TGTGCCAGCAGTTCGTCCGGGACAGACTACGAGCAGTACTTC. Encoded protein: CASSSSGTDYEQYF.

The chain links TRBV4-2 to TRBJ1-2; D remains unclear. The length of the CDR3 is 14 residues. Germline V gene lookup returns CDR1 LGHNA and CDR2 YNFKEQ. Trimming shortened V by 2 bases and J by 1 base, and 8 bases separated the two germline ends. CDR3 in amino acids: CASSQNQFNYGYTF. CDR3 DNA sequence: TGTGCCAGCAGCCAAAACCAGTTTAACTATGGCTACACCTTC.

J is TRBJ1-1 and V is TRBV12-3 or TRBV12-4; 9 bases align to TRBD1. The junction had 3 bases not matched to a gene; V was cut back by 6 bases and J by 4 bases. This CDR3 is 13 amino acids long. The CDR3 loop reads CASRGQGITEAFF. Written as DNA, the CDR3 is TGTGCCAGCAGGGGACAGGGAATCACTGAAGCTTTCTTT.

The chain is built from TRBV20-1 and TRBJ1-2; 7 nucleotides align to TRBD1. In germline, CDR1 is DFQATT, CDR2 SNEGSKA (reference sequence). CDR3 length: 15 residues. The J segment lost 1 base and the V segment lost 0 bases, leaving 5 bases of the junction unmatched. CDR3 bases: TGCAGTGCTAGAGATTCCGGGACAGATAACTATGGCTACACCTTC. Its translation is CSARDSGTDNYGYTF.

V is TRBV9 and J is TRBJ2-4, with TRBD1 matching 8 bases. CDR1 SGDLS and CDR2 YYNGEE come from the germline V gene. V lost 2 bases to trimming and J lost 4 bases; unmatched junction nucleotides: 5. There are 15 residues in the CDR3. CDR3 nucleotides: TGTGCCAGCAGCGTGGCGGGACAGGAAAAAAACATTCAGTACTTC. It encodes CASSVAGQEKNIQYF. Together with reference TRBV9 and TRBJ2-4, the CDR3 gives the full variable domain: DSGVTQTPKHLITATGQRVTLRCSPRSGDLSVYWYQQSLDQGLQFLIQYYNGEERAKGNILERFSAQQFPDLHSELNLSSLELGDSALYFCASSVAGQEKNIQYFGAGTRLSVL.

As regards this clonotype: The junction does not match germline at one end; this may be a read error. J is TRBJ2-7 and V is TRBV6-1; D is possibly TRBD1 (5 bases). This CDR3 spans 15 amino acids. The germline gives CDR1 MNHNS, CDR2 SASEGT. The CDR3: CASGELRQGSYEQYF. CDR3 nucleotide sequence: TGTGCCAGCGGTGAACTCAGGCAGGGCTCCTACGAGCAGTACTTC.

The V gene is TRBV4-3, the J gene TRBJ2-7; 7 bases fit TRBD2. The CDR3 spans 14 residues. V was pared by 4 bases and J by 3 bases, with 6 bases of the junction left unmatched. CDR1 is LGHNA, CDR2 YSLEER, per germline. The CDR3 nucleotides read TGCGCCAGCAGCCGCGGGGGTTCCAACTACGAGCAGTACTTC. The encoded protein is CASSRGGSNYEQYF.

V and J are TRBV4-2 and TRBJ1-1; TRBD1 matches at 7 bases. Germline CDR1 is LGHNA and CDR2 is YNFKEQ. The CDR3 totals 15 residues. Germline trimming cut 0 bases from V and 5 bases from J; bases unmatched to any gene: 6. The CDR3 nucleotides are TGTGCCAGCAGCCAAGACGACAGGGAGGGGACTGAAGCTTTCTTT. Protein product: CASSQDDREGTEAFF.

In its sample, this clonotype was seen once. V usage is TRBV13 and J usage is TRBJ1-1, with TRBD1 as a possible D gene (5 bases). The CDR3 is made up of 15 amino acids. CDR1 is PRHDT and CDR2 is FYEKMQ in the germline V gene (reference sequence). V shed 5 bases and J shed 4 bases, with 17 bases lying between them. The CDR3, as DNA: TGTGCCAGCAGCCCACTTGGGGGTGAGGGCACTGAAGCTTTCTTT. This translates into CASSPLGGEGTEAFF. Looking up the rest from reference TRBV13 and TRBJ1-1 gives the full variable domain: AAGVIQSPRHLIKEKRETATLKCYPIPRHDTVYWYQQGPGQDPQFLISFYEKMQSDKGSIPDRFSAQQFSDYHSELNMSSLELGDSALYFCASSPLGGEGTEAFFGQGTRLTVV.

The genes are TRBV5-5 and TRBJ2-7; D not resolved. V was clipped by 1 base and J by 3 bases, with 8 bases between them. Per germline, CDR1 SGHKS and CDR2 YYEKEE (reference sequence). This CDR3 has 13 amino acids. CDR3 sequence (DNA): TGTGCCAGCAGCTTGTGGATAAACTACGAGCAGTACTTC. Translated, it gives CASSLWINYEQYF.

This clonotype was seen only a few times. V is TRBV5-6 and J is TRBJ2-7; D tentatively fits TRBD1 or TRBD2 (5 bases each). V gave up 3 bases and J gave up 1 base, with 5 bases separating them. The CDR3 sequence is 12 residues long. The germline gives CDR1 SGHDT, CDR2 YYEEEE. Here the CDR3 DNA reads TGTGCCAGCAGCTGGGGGTCCTACGAGCAGTACTTC. Translated, it gives CASSWGSYEQYF.

The V and J genes are TRBV29-1 and TRBJ2-2; 10 bases line up with TRBD1. Germline CDR1 SQVTM, CDR2 ANQGSEA. Trimming removed 2 bases from V and 9 bases from J; junction bases left unmatched: 6. CDR3 size: 14 residues. As DNA, the CDR3 is TGCAGCGTTGAAATCGACAGGGGGCCGAGGGAGCTGTTTTTT. Amino acids: CSVEIDRGPRELFF.